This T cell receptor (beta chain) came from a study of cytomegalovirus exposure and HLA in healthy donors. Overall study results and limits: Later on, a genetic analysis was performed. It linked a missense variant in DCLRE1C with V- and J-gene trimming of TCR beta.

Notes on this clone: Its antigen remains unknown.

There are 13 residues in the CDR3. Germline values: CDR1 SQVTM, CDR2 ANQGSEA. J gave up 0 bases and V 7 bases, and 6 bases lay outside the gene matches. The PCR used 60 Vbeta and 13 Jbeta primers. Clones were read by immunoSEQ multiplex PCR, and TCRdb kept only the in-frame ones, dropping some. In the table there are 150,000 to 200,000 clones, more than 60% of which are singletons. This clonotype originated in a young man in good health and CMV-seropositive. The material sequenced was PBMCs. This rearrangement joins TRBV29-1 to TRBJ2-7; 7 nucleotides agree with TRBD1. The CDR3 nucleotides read TGCAGCGGTCGGACAGGTTCCTCCTACGAGCAGTACTTC. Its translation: CSGRTGSSYEQYF.